This record looks at one T cell receptor beta chain sequence and its context. What it binds is not known. The record originates from a study of shared clonotypes between healthy human individuals. Findings of the study overall: Rarefaction curves obtained for sorted subsets showed sequencing incomplete despite large depth.

Each subset's genomic DNA was split evenly across several immunoSEQ plates. Profiled with immunoSEQ multiplex PCR; TCRdb holds only in-frame clones, not every one. Of 1.4 million or so clones in the sample, about 98.5% were seen once. V was shortened by 6 bases and J by 8 bases, with 16 bases between the two germline ends. Germline V gene data show CDR1 as MNHEY and CDR2 as SMNVEV (reference sequence). This CDR3 has 14 residues. The TCR comes from a man aged 25 to 45 in good health. The V call is TRBV27, the J call TRBJ2-2; D is tentatively TRBD1 or TRBD2 (5 bases each). The sample consisted of naive CD4+ T cells sorted from blood. The subset here: CD45RA+ positively selected. The chain's CDR3 is CASSPEAGAGELFF. The CDR3 DNA reads TGTGCCAGCAGCCCCGAGGCCGGGGCTGGGGAGCTGTTTTTT.